Listed below are T cell receptor beta chains from one sample, sequenced in a study of Graves' ophthalmopathy and Graves' hyperthyroidism. TCRdb itself ran the multiplex PCR reads through MiXCR, one entry per CDR3 protein. The sample carries around 1.1 million distinct CDR3 sequences, roughly two fifths recorded once. Sequenced: peripheral blood or thyroid tissue (not recorded which). These receptors all come from an adult man with Graves' hyperthyroidism. Both conserved end residues are part of each CDR3. Fields, in order: J gene, V gene, CDR3 protein.

>TRBJ2-7|TRBV5-1
CASSEGLAHEQYF
>TRBJ2-7|TRBV4-1
CASSQLQYKEAPGEQYF
>TRBJ1-1|TRBV10-3
CASSYGQGWTEAFF
>TRBJ2-7|TRBV12-3/TRBV12-4
CASRPTGQTYEQYF
>TRBJ2-5|TRBV7-8
CASSRSAQETQYF
>TRBJ2-5|TRBV18
CASSLVTGGGQETQYF
>TRBJ1-5|TRBV19
CASSIGQLSNQPQHF
>TRBJ1-2|TRBV5-6
CASTLPPNYGYTF
>TRBJ2-6|TRBV7-9
CASSFGESAGANVLTF
>TRBJ1-5|TRBV15
CATSRPDRGNQPQHF
>TRBJ1-2|TRBV7-9
CASSCDRGGYHYGYTF
>TRBJ2-2|TRBV4-1
CASSHSQELSGELFF
>TRBJ1-2|TRBV29-1
CSVASGVTYGYTF
>TRBJ2-5|TRBV6-5
CASIPGLLQETQYF
>TRBJ2-7|TRBV10-2
CASSESKSRWISSYEQYF
>TRBJ1-6|TRBV20-1
CSAAGEDRARDSPLHF
>TRBJ1-1|TRBV29-1
CSSHRGGNTEAFF
>TRBJ2-2|TRBV5-4
CASSFILDRLNTGELFF
>TRBJ1-2|TRBV6-6
CASSLARQGWDGYTF
>TRBJ2-7|TRBV5-4
CASSPGAGAYEQYF
>TRBJ1-6|TRBV20-1
CSARDLSLAGNSPLHF
>TRBJ2-7|TRBV29-1
CSVETGQTRYEQYF
>TRBJ1-5|TRBV6-2/TRBV6-3
CASIEGTGASQPQHF
>TRBJ1-2|TRBV19
CASSQNRGQMNYGYTF
>TRBJ1-5|TRBV20-1
CSAKGNSNQPQHF
>TRBJ1-1|TRBV19
CASSIAWTGEAFF
>TRBJ2-7|TRBV6-5
CASSYGGVPYEQYF
>TRBJ2-7|TRBV11-2
CASSLSPGKTYEQYF
>TRBJ2-3|TRBV19
CASRRGAGTDTQYF
>TRBJ1-1|TRBV13
CASSPAAGENTEAFF
>TRBJ2-7|TRBV25-1
CASSSGTSGTLYEQYF
>TRBJ1-1|TRBV4-3
CASSLRRFMNTEAFF
>TRBJ2-7|TRBV29-1
CSVEGGAREQYF
>TRBJ2-7|TRBV5-1
CASSLTSTPGLFSGYEQYF
>TRBJ2-7|TRBV29-1
CSVEFSVEIRSEQYF
>TRBJ1-5|TRBV2
CASSDGQGTGQPQHF
>TRBJ2-2|TRBV10-3
CAISTPTGPGELFF
>TRBJ2-5|TRBV6-6
CASSTAGTGGQTQYF
>TRBJ1-1|TRBV9
CASSAGTGKGSEAFF
>TRBJ1-2|TRBV7-8
CASSFDSGTIFSYGYTF
>TRBJ1-6|TRBV11-2
CASSFEGARGNSPLHF
>TRBJ1-1|TRBV7-8
CASSRGDRVDTEAFF
>TRBJ2-5|TRBV12-3/TRBV12-4
CASSLGGPGETQYF
>TRBJ1-5|TRBV20-1
CSAADGTGEQPQHF
>TRBJ2-5|TRBV9
CASSPRSREETQYF
>TRBJ2-1|TRBV29-1
CSVEGVNEQFF
>TRBJ2-5|TRBV12-3/TRBV12-4
CASSPQGIEETQYF
>TRBJ1-2|TRBV7-8
CASSLSGTGSLTF
>TRBJ2-2|TRBV7-8
CASKGTENTGELFF
>TRBJ2-5|TRBV10-3
CAISESAGVDQPQYF
>TRBJ1-5|TRBV6-5
CASSAAPFREGNQPQHF
>TRBJ1-1|TRBV12-3/TRBV12-4
CASSPRVVEAFF
>TRBJ2-5|TRBV7-8
CASSLRGPSGAQETQYF
>TRBJ2-7|TRBV7-2
CASTPLFPSGSSYEQYF
>TRBJ1-4|TRBV6-6
CASTYSGTGREKLFF
>TRBJ2-7|TRBV5-8
CASSQTSGRAVSYEQYF
>TRBJ2-7|TRBV9
CASSDDSLSYEQYF
>TRBJ2-2|TRBV15
CATSPRTSVNTGELFF
>TRBJ2-7|TRBV12-3/TRBV12-4
CASSEAGELYEQYF
>TRBJ1-4|TRBV15
CATSRASEIIEKLFF